A selection of T cell receptor beta chains follows, all from one sample in a study of blood T cells in healthy people across ages. TCRdb ran MiXCR on the 5' RACE reads and lists one entry per CDR3 protein. The sample includes 500,000 to 550,000 distinct CDR3 sequences, around 24% seen only once; the top ten take around 10%. The data were also submitted as part of a second study, on T cells of mothers and their children.

Sequencing was done on a sample of blood. The receptors stem from a boy aged 5-17 years in good health. Both conserved end residues are part of each CDR3. Fields, in order: CDR3 protein, V gene, J gene.

CASSLTQGARETQYF,TRBV7-2,TRBJ2-5
CASSLGHSNEKLFF,TRBV5-1,TRBJ1-4
CASSQEIGSSYEQYF,TRBV3-1,TRBJ2-7
CASETSGTTPDTQYF,TRBV5-1,TRBJ2-3
CSHFGRQETQYF,TRBV20-1,TRBJ2-5
CATSTGAGEKLFF,TRBV24-1,TRBJ1-4
CASSARGTSGQETQYF,TRBV9,TRBJ2-5
CASSLAATSGGYNEQFF,TRBV5-5,NA
CASSLAGQDNYGYTF,TRBV5-1,TRBJ1-2
CSVGFESGEQYF,TRBV29-1,TRBJ2-7
CSAPLGTDTQYF,TRBV20-1,TRBJ2-3
CASSKKRGGSVGDRARRAKNIQYF,TRBV21-1,TRBJ2-4
CASSLGVKGETQYF,TRBV12-3/TRBV12-4,TRBJ2-5
CASSLGTLTSGANVLTF,TRBV6-2/TRBV6-3,TRBJ2-6
CASSLAGAPRVGGRNIQYF,TRBV11-2,TRBJ2-4
CASSVTSGGATDTQYF,TRBV2,TRBJ2-3
CASSMGDREKTQYF,TRBV19,TRBJ2-5
CASSSRGRTMNTEAFF,TRBV6-5,TRBJ1-1
CASSPAGGTYEQYF,TRBV12-3/TRBV12-4,TRBJ2-7
CASSNRPGTGLIEYTEAFF,TRBV21-1,TRBJ1-1
CASRSQGSEQFF,TRBV7-6,TRBJ2-1
CASSSIGTEAFF,TRBV5-1,TRBJ1-1
CSVGANTEAFF,TRBV29-1,TRBJ1-1
CASRPLLGLGANVLTF,TRBV11-3,TRBJ2-6
CASMTVLAKNIQYF,TRBV2,TRBJ2-4
CSARGSSGASSYNEQFF,TRBV20-1,TRBJ2-1
CATALAGELFF,TRBV24-1,TRBJ2-2
CSARGGANWNEQFF,TRBV20-1,TRBJ2-1
CSVAGGDTSYEQYF,TRBV29-1,TRBJ2-7
CASSPGGVQETQYF,TRBV5-1,TRBJ2-5
CASSVEVPLTF,TRBV9,TRBJ2-6
CASSPNQETQYF,TRBV5-1,TRBJ2-5
CASHRGLQGQETQYF,TRBV10-3,TRBJ2-5
CASSLYDRDKNEQYF,TRBV28,TRBJ2-7
CSVDWSEKLFF,TRBV29-1,TRBJ1-4
CSAIRTSGVPDTQYF,TRBV20-1,TRBJ2-3
CSAPAGGETQYF,TRBV29-1,TRBJ2-5
CASMGYNEQFF,TRBV19,TRBJ2-1
CASSYYSVLSTDTQYF,TRBV6-5,TRBJ2-3
CASPPSGSGTSDTQYF,TRBV2,TRBJ2-3
CASSSKMPGPTGELFF,TRBV7-9,TRBJ2-2
CASSWDVYNEQFF,TRBV5-1,TRBJ2-1
CSVEPLAGGVYNEQFF,TRBV29-1,TRBJ2-1
CASSLVGQNNYGYTF,TRBV7-7,TRBJ1-2
CASSLTGPVYGYTF,TRBV5-1,TRBJ1-2
CASSVRIAKNIQYF,TRBV25-1,TRBJ2-4
CTSSPLAKNIQYF,TRBV7-8,TRBJ2-4
CASSDLGKRAQYF,TRBV2,TRBJ2-4
CASSLWSSGFEQFF,TRBV7-6,TRBJ2-1
CASSFQPPPLLAGSSRDTQYF,TRBV4-2,TRBJ2-3
CASSEARTGGFDEQYF,TRBV2,TRBJ2-7
CASSLSQTATYEQYF,TRBV28,TRBJ2-7
CASSLAFGLQETQYF,TRBV5-1,TRBJ2-5
CASSSPRTSGYEQYF,TRBV11-2,TRBJ2-7
CASSLVVGQGSNTGELFF,TRBV7-8,TRBJ2-2